The T cell receptor (beta chain) described here comes from a study of technical replicates of blood from a handful of donors. CDR3 length: 14 amino acids. Germline assignment: CDR1 GTSNPN and CDR2 SVGIG (reference sequence). Losses at the gene ends were 1 base for V and 7 bases for J; bases not matched to a gene: 10. Clones were read by immunoSEQ multiplex PCR, and TCRdb kept only the in-frame ones, dropping some. The sample lists more than 65,000 clones, 95% to 97% occurring once. The sample taken for sequencing was T cells isolated from PBMCs. This sequence originates from a human donor in good health. The chain couples TRBV30 to TRBJ2-7; 7 bases match TRBD2. Here the CDR3 reads CAWSGLARLGEQYF. CDR3 in DNA: TGTGCCTGGAGTGGACTAGCCAGATTGGGAGAGCAGTACTTC.